This T cell receptor (beta chain) was identified during a study of T cells in Graves' hyperthyroidism and ophthalmopathy. CDR1 SEHNR and CDR2 FQNEAQ come from the germline V gene (reference sequence). Trimming took 5 bases from V and 8 from J; bases not matched to a gene: 16. The CDR3 is made up of 16 amino acids. What was amplified from RNA transcripts were TCR beta CDR3 regions. The HTBI primer set was used in a first-round RT-PCR of the TCR CDR3. TCRdb re-analysed the multiplex PCR reads in MiXCR, keeping a single row per CDR3 protein. Among about 760,000 distinct CDR3 sequences, roughly 32% were seen once, and the ten largest hold roughly 30%. This clonotype was counted at least ten times.

This TCR was sampled from a middle-aged woman with Graves' hyperthyroidism. The sequencing input was blood. V usage is TRBV7-9 and J usage is TRBJ1-2; 8 nucleotides match TRBD1. The DNA of the CDR3 is TGTGCCAGCAGCGATCAACCGGCGGACAGGGATCAGGGCTACACCTTC. Its protein product is CASSDQPADRDQGYTF.